Following are 29 T cell receptor beta chains from one sample sequenced in a study of cytomegalovirus exposure and HLA in healthy donors. Both 60 Vbeta primers and 13 Jbeta primers went into the PCR. Only in-frame clones appear in the TCRdb table, and some are missing; sequencing was by immunoSEQ multiplex PCR. The data show approximately 140,000 clones, 79% seen once. Specimen: PBMCs. The receptors come from a man aged 50 or older in good health and CMV-seropositive.

This clone showed up just a few times. V gene TRBV9 combines with J gene TRBJ2-7, with 12 bases that match TRBD1. Germline loops: CDR1 SGDLS, CDR2 YYNGEE. The length of the CDR3 is 15 residues. The J segment lost 7 bases and the V segment lost 0 bases, leaving 5 bases of the junction unmatched. The CDR3 DNA reads TGTGCCAGCAGCGTAGAGGGACAGGGGGCGTGGGAGCAGTACTTC. Its translation: CASSVEGQGAWEQYF.

The V and J genes are TRBV10-2 and TRBJ2-5; D is ambiguous. V lost 5 bases, J lost 1 base, and 5 bases lay in between. The CDR3 has 12 amino acids. CDR1 and CDR2 from the germline V gene are WSHSY and SAAADI. Written as DNA, the CDR3 is TGCGCCAGCAGTTCTAGCCAAGAGACCCAGTACTTC. Its protein is CASSSSQETQYF.

The chain uses TRBV6-6 and TRBJ2-7; TRBD2 matches 14 bases. V gave up 7 bases and J gave up 0 bases; unmatched junction bases: 2. This CDR3 comprises 15 residues. Looked up from germline, CDR1 is MNHNY and CDR2 is SVGAGI (reference sequence). CDR3: CASTGTSGGSYEQYF. CDR3 nucleotides: TGTGCCAGCACCGGGACTAGCGGGGGCTCCTACGAGCAGTACTTC.

This clone was seen only once. The genes are TRBV6-5 and TRBJ2-3; tentatively, D is TRBD1 (5 bases). The CDR3 consists of 15 residues. The V end lost 6 bases, the J end lost 5 bases, and 18 bases lay between the germline ends. CDR1 MNHEY and CDR2 SVGAGI come from the germline V gene. The CDR3 DNA reads as TGTGCCAGCAGGAGGACACCTCTTGGTGGAGATACGCAGTATTTT. Translated, it gives CASRRTPLGGDTQYF.

The chain recombines TRBV21-1 with TRBJ1-2; the D call TRBD1 from the table was never checked on the DNA. TRBV21-1 corresponds to a pseudogene. The CDR3 is 14 amino acids. This CDR3 is CASSTGTASYGYTF. The DNA for the CDR3 is TGTGCCAGCAGCACAGGGACAGCTAGCTATGGCTACACCTTC.

This clone turned up a few times. Here the CDR3 reads CASSQGQGAYEQYF. The CDR3 DNA reads TGCGCCAGCAGCCAAGGACAGGGGGCATACGAGCAGTACTTC. This chain links TRBV4-1 with TRBJ2-7, with 10 bases aligning to TRBD1. The length of the CDR3 is 14 residues. V shed 1 base, J shed 4 bases, and the junction held 1 base outside the gene matches. The germline V gene has CDR1 MGHRA and CDR2 YSYEKL.

The V and J genes are TRBV2 and TRBJ2-7; 9 nucleotides match TRBD1. CDR3 size: 14 residues. V lost 6 bases to trimming and J lost 5 bases; unmatched junction nucleotides: 8. From germline, CDR1 is SNHLY and CDR2 FYNNEI. Here the CDR3 reads CASRVGQGQHEQYF. CDR3 in DNA: TGTGCCAGCAGGGTTGGACAGGGGCAGCACGAGCAGTACTTC.

This rearrangement joins TRBV10-2 to TRBJ1-1; the match to TRBD1 covers 7 bases. V shed 2 bases, J shed 6 bases, and the junction held 9 bases outside the gene matches. Per the germline V gene, CDR1 is WSHSY and CDR2 is SAAADI. This CDR3 contains 15 residues. CDR3 bases: TGCGCCAGCAGTGAGCCAGGACAGGCCGGGTCTGAAGCTTTCTTT. It specifies CASSEPGQAGSEAFF.

The chain has TRBV10-1 and TRBJ2-7; 7 bases line up with TRBD1. V lost 6 bases to trimming and J lost 1 base; unmatched junction nucleotides: 6. The germline V gene encodes CDR1 WNHNN and CDR2 SYGVQD (reference sequence). This CDR3 comprises 14 residues. The CDR3 DNA reads as TGCGCCAGCAGCGCCGGGACAGCATCCTACGAGCAGTACTTC. Protein product: CASSAGTASYEQYF.

This chain joins TRBV28 and TRBJ1-5; no reliable D call. Germline values: CDR1 MDHEN, CDR2 SYDVKM. This CDR3 is built from 12 residues. The V end was cut by 1 base, the J end by 9 bases, with 7 bases between. The CDR3 DNA reads TGTGCCAGCAGTTTATTCGCTACGCCCCAGCATTTT. This sequence encodes CASSLFATPQHF. Looking up the rest from reference TRBV28 and TRBJ1-5 gives the full variable domain: DVKVTQSSRYLVKRTGEKVFLECVQDMDHENMFWYRQDPGLGLRLIYFSYDVKMKEKGDIPEGYSVSREKKERFSLILESASTNQTSMYLCASSLFATPQHFGDGTRLSIL.

V usage is TRBV5-7 and J usage is TRBJ2-5; 11 positions match TRBD1. The DNA end is a closer match to TRBJ2-7, so the J assignment may be wrong. TRBV5-7 qualifies as an ORF whose function is uncertain. This CDR3 comprises 15 residues. The CDR3 sequence is CASSLVGQGAYEQYF. DNA for the CDR3: TGTGCCAGCAGCTTGGTGGGACAGGGGGCCTACGAGCAGTACTTC.

The V gene is TRBV27, the J gene TRBJ1-5; D might be TRBD1 (6 bases). The CDR3 is 16 amino acids. V was shortened by 5 bases and J by 3 bases, with 17 bases between the two germline ends. Germline values: CDR1 MNHEY, CDR2 SMNVEV (reference sequence). The CDR3 coding sequence is TGTGCCAGCAGTAGTGGGGGGGGCGGAAACAATCAGCCCCAGCATTTT. Translating gives CASSSGGGGNNQPQHF.

This sequence joins TRBV7-9 and TRBJ2-7; D possibly corresponds to TRBD1 (6 bases). The germline CDR1 and CDR2 sequences are SEHNR and FQNEAQ (reference sequence). With 1 base removed from V and 7 bases from J, the gap between germline ends came to 14 bases. The CDR3 loop spans 14 amino acids. The CDR3 DNA reads as TGTGCCAGCAGCTTAGTTGACAGGCCGTGGGAGCAGTACTTC. Its protein product is CASSLVDRPWEQYF.

The sample holds one count of this clone. The chain carries TRBV5-1 and TRBJ2-7; 10 bases align to TRBD2. The V and J ends lost 1 base and 4 bases, in that order; junction bases with no gene match: 8. Germline CDR1 and CDR2: SGHRS and YFSETQ. This CDR3 comprises 16 residues. CDR3 nucleotide sequence: TGCGCCAGCAGCTTGAATTTGGCTAGCGGGAGATACGAGCAGTACTTC. Protein sequence: CASSLNLASGRYEQYF.

V gene TRBV7-9 combines with J gene TRBJ2-1; 9 bases are shared with TRBD2. V was pared by 6 bases and J by 5 bases, with 11 bases of the junction left unmatched. CDR1 SEHNR and CDR2 FQNEAQ come from the germline V gene (reference sequence). This CDR3 region has 16 residues. In DNA, the CDR3 is TGTGCCAGCAGTTTCAGACTAGCGGAGAGCCACAATGAGCAGTTCTTC. Translation gives CASSFRLAESHNEQFF.

This clone was counted only a few times. V usage is TRBV15 and J usage is TRBJ1-1; D not certain. The CDR3 runs to 14 residues. Trimming stripped 5 bases from V and 1 base from J, with 11 bases between. In germline, CDR1 is LNHNV, CDR2 YYDKDF (reference sequence). The CDR3: CATSPGWANTEAFF. For the CDR3, the DNA is TGTGCCACCAGCCCCGGCTGGGCGAACACTGAAGCTTTCTTT.

V and J are TRBV5-1 and TRBJ2-7, with TRBD2 matching over 11 bases. This CDR3 region has 15 residues. Germline trimming cut 4 bases from V and 2 bases from J; bases unmatched to any gene: 5. The germline V gene encodes CDR1 SGHRS and CDR2 YFSETQ. The CDR3 here is CASSVSSGRTYEQYF. The DNA for the CDR3 is TGCGCCAGCAGCGTCTCTAGCGGGAGGACCTACGAGCAGTACTTC.

The gene calls are TRBV18 and TRBJ1-5; TRBD1 matches 8 bases. The CDR3 length is 14 residues. Trimming cost V 5 bases and J 7 bases; bases outside gene matches: 7. The germline V gene encodes CDR1 KGHSH and CDR2 LQKENI. CDR3 region: CASSATGGTQPQHF. The CDR3 nucleotides read TGTGCCAGCTCAGCTACAGGGGGGACGCAGCCCCAGCATTTT.

This chain connects TRBV5-4 to TRBJ2-1, with D perhaps matching TRBD2 (6 bases). Trimming left V 5 bases short and J 0 bases short, with 15 bases between. The CDR3 is 16 residues long. Germline V gives CDR1 SGHNT, CDR2 YYREEE (reference sequence). CDR3 nucleotide sequence: TGTGCCAGCAGTCGGGATGTCGGGAGCTCCTACAATGAGCAGTTCTTC. Encoded protein: CASSRDVGSSYNEQFF.

V and J are TRBV15 and TRBJ2-7; possible D gene TRBD2, 5 bases. Germline lookup yields CDR1 LNHNV and CDR2 YYDKDF (reference sequence). V lost 1 base, J lost 5 bases, and 15 bases lay in between. The CDR3 has 15 amino acids. CDR3 sequence: CATSRAGPPADEQYF. As DNA, the CDR3 is TGTGCCACCAGCAGAGCCGGGCCCCCAGCGGACGAGCAGTACTTC.

The chain couples TRBV7-3 to TRBJ2-2; possibly TRBD2 for D (5 bases). V dropped 6 bases and J dropped 5 bases, with 13 bases sitting between them. Germline-derived CDR1 and CDR2 are SGHTA and FQGTGA. The CDR3 consists of 14 residues. The CDR3 nucleotides read TGTGCCAGCAGTACGAGCGGACGGACCGGGGAGCTGTTTTTT. It is translated as CASSTSGRTGELFF.

This chain connects TRBV30 to TRBJ1-4; D ambiguous. The CDR3 contains 14 residues. Germline CDR1 is GTSNPN and CDR2 is SVGIG (reference sequence). Trimming stripped 2 bases from V and 8 bases from J, with 15 bases between. The CDR3 region is CAWSLPGGGEKLFF. The CDR3 DNA is TGTGCCTGGAGTCTACCGGGAGGAGGGGAAAAACTGTTTTTT.

This clone came up a few times. The chain combines TRBV28 with TRBJ2-5; 8 nucleotides agree with TRBD1. The CDR3 is made up of 16 amino acids. Trimming cost V 4 bases and J 4 bases; bases outside gene matches: 11. Germline CDR1 reads MDHEN; CDR2 reads SYDVKM. This CDR3 reads CASSSFAGGAGETQYF. The DNA for the CDR3 is TGTGCCAGCAGTTCCTTCGCAGGGGGCGCTGGAGAGACCCAGTACTTC.

The rearrangement joins TRBV4-2 to TRBJ2-7, with 10 nucleotides matching TRBD2. V gave up 4 bases and J gave up 6 bases; unmatched junction bases: 9. Germline assignment: CDR1 LGHNA and CDR2 YNFKEQ. This CDR3 is 15 amino acids long. CDR3 residues: CASSPLPRLAGEQYF. The CDR3 coding sequence is TGTGCCAGCAGCCCCCTACCCCGACTAGCGGGCGAGCAGTACTTC.

The chain employs TRBV5-1 and TRBJ1-1, with D possibly TRBD1 on 5 matching bases. The V end lost 2 bases, the J end lost 2 bases, and 13 bases lay between the germline ends. This CDR3 region has 15 residues. Per the germline V gene, CDR1 is SGHRS and CDR2 is YFSETQ. The CDR3 DNA follows: TGCGCCAGCAGCTTACGACCGACAGACAACACTGAAGCTTTCTTT. It yields the protein CASSLRPTDNTEAFF.

V gene TRBV5-1 combines with J gene TRBJ2-1; 13 nucleotides agree with TRBD2. Germline V gene lookup returns CDR1 SGHRS and CDR2 YFSETQ. The CDR3 spans 16 residues. The junction had 8 bases not matched to a gene; V was cut back by 4 bases and J by 7 bases. CDR3 region: CASSATSGGAGNEQFF. The CDR3 nucleotides read TGCGCCAGCAGCGCCACTAGCGGGGGGGCAGGGAATGAGCAGTTCTTC.

This clone appeared a single time. The rearrangement joins TRBV15 to TRBJ2-5; 13 bases are shared with TRBD2. Looked up from germline, CDR1 is LNHNV and CDR2 is YYDKDF (reference sequence). With V trimmed by 3 bases and J by 5 bases, 6 bases remained unmatched. This CDR3 is built from 16 residues. The CDR3 sequence: CATSSRLAGGGETQYF. The CDR3 nucleotides read TGTGCCACCAGCAGCAGACTAGCGGGAGGTGGGGAGACCCAGTACTTC.

This clone was detected once. This sequence joins TRBV10-1 and TRBJ2-7; TRBD1 is a possible D gene (6 bases). V lost 3 bases to trimming and J lost 3 bases, with 18 bases between them. Per the germline V gene, CDR1 is WNHNN and CDR2 is SYGVQD (reference sequence). This CDR3 comprises 16 residues. CDR3 coding DNA: TGCGCCAGCAGTGAAGATGCAGGGGCCCTTTTCTACGAGCAGTACTTC. Protein product: CASSEDAGALFYEQYF.

V gene TRBV6-5 combines with J gene TRBJ2-4; a weak D match, TRBD2 (7 bases). The V gene's germline CDR1 is MNHEY and CDR2 SVGAGI. The CDR3 sequence is 15 residues long. Trimming took off 5 bases at V and 3 bases at J, with 14 bases between the two ends. CDR3 protein: CASSTGGVGKNIQYF. The CDR3 nucleotides read TGTGCCAGCAGTACGGGGGGCGTGGGCAAAAACATTCAGTACTTC.